These 31 T cell receptor beta chains were sequenced from one sample in a study of cytomegalovirus exposure and HLA in healthy donors. PCR amplification relied on 60 Vbeta primers (plus 13 Jbeta primers). Produced via immunoSEQ multiplex PCR; TCRdb's table is partial and in-frame only. The sample carries approximately 190,000 clones, 70% to 80% recorded once. The sequencing sample was made of PBMCs. All receptors derive from a woman in her 30s in good health and CMV-seropositive.

As DNA, the CDR3 is TGTGCCTGGAGGACAGGGGTCTACACAGATACGCAGTATTTT. Encoded protein: CAWRTGVYTDTQYF. This chain links TRBV30 with TRBJ2-3, with 8 bases aligning to TRBD1. CDR1 and CDR2 (germline): GTSNPN, SVGIG (reference sequence). V shed 3 bases, J shed 2 bases, and the junction held 4 bases outside the gene matches. The CDR3 spans 14 residues.

V is TRBV4-3 and J is TRBJ1-2, with 11 nucleotides matching TRBD1. The germline CDR1 and CDR2 sequences are LGHNA and YSLEER. There are 15 residues in the CDR3. Germline trimming cut 2 bases from V and 7 bases from J; bases unmatched to any gene: 6. As DNA, the CDR3 is TGCGCCAGCAGCCAATTGCTTGGGACAGGGGGTGGCTACACCTTC. The encoded protein is CASSQLLGTGGGYTF.

This chain connects TRBV30 to TRBJ2-3; 16 bases are shared with TRBD2. The CDR3 is 17 residues long. Germline trimming cut 3 bases from V and 8 bases from J; bases unmatched to any gene: 11. Germline lookup yields CDR1 GTSNPN and CDR2 SVGIG (reference sequence). The CDR3 is CAWRGTSGRALGGTQYF. In DNA form, the CDR3 reads TGTGCCTGGAGGGGGACTAGCGGGAGGGCCCTAGGGGGTACGCAGTATTTT.

In this sample, this clone turned up once. Since the CDR3 does not end with the conserved phenylalanine or tryptophan, this likely comes from a read error. The DNA is left out, because the CDR3 cannot be placed on it with certainty; the CDR3 is given as TCRdb lists it. CDR3 sequence: CASGLAQDRGLSV. The rearrangement links TRBV12-5 to TRBJ1-1; the table calls TRBD1, which could not be checked here. Germline loops: CDR1 LGHNT, CDR2 FRNRAP. 13 amino acids form the CDR3, both terminal residues included.

The chain has TRBV28 and TRBJ2-3; tentative D call: TRBD1 (6 bases). V was cut by 5 bases and J by 0 bases, with 18 bases left in between. The CDR3 loop spans 17 amino acids. Germline CDR1 and CDR2: MDHEN and SYDVKM. The CDR3 coding sequence is TGTGCCAGCAGTCCCTTAAGTCGACAGGTTAGCACAGATACGCAGTATTTT. This codes for CASSPLSRQVSTDTQYF. The full variable domain, rest sourced from reference TRBV28 and TRBJ2-3, is DVKVTQSSRYLVKRTGEKVFLECVQDMDHENMFWYRQDPGLGLRLIYFSYDVKMKEKGDIPEGYSVSREKKERFSLILESASTNQTSMYLCASSPLSRQVSTDTQYFGPGTRLTVL.

This CDR3 is CASRRDRRFYEQYF. Written as DNA, the CDR3 is TGTGCCAGTCGAAGGGATCGGAGGTTCTACGAGCAGTACTTC. The rearrangement links TRBV7-2 to TRBJ2-7; weak D call: TRBD2 (5 bases). The CDR3 consists of 14 residues. The germline gives CDR1 SGHTA, CDR2 FQGNSA. The ends were cut back, 9 bases at V and 3 bases at J, with 18 bases in the middle.

The J gene is TRBJ1-5, the V gene TRBV27; 7 bases align to TRBD1. Trimming cost V 3 bases and J 5 bases; bases outside gene matches: 4. The CDR3 spans 14 residues. Germline V gives CDR1 MNHEY, CDR2 SMNVEV (reference sequence). In DNA, the CDR3 is TGTGCCAGCAGTTTTAAGGGGGCCGATCAGCCCCAGCATTTT. This gives the protein CASSFKGADQPQHF.

This chain links TRBV15 with TRBJ2-3, with 10 bases fitting TRBD2. Unmatched junction bases numbered 3, after V lost 2 bases and J lost 1 base. CDR1 and CDR2 from the germline V gene are LNHNV and YYDKDF (reference sequence). This CDR3 has 16 amino acids. CDR3 sequence: CATSRMTSGRTDTQYF. DNA of the CDR3: TGTGCCACCAGCAGAATGACTAGCGGGCGCACAGATACGCAGTATTTT.

This clone was found a few times. The chain uses TRBV10-3 and TRBJ2-1; 9 nucleotides agree with TRBD2. Trimming took 10 bases from V and 4 from J; bases not matched to a gene: 14. Looked up from germline, CDR1 is ENHRY and CDR2 is SYGVKD. The CDR3 length is 16 residues. The CDR3 DNA reads TGTGCCACCCGAGGGGCGGGAGGGCCGTCATACAATGAGCAGTTCTTC. Its protein product is CATRGAGGPSYNEQFF.

The V and J genes are TRBV7-9 and TRBJ1-4, with a weak D call TRBD1 (6 bases). Germline CDR1 SEHNR, CDR2 FQNEAQ (reference sequence). This CDR3 is built from 14 residues. V was cut by 2 bases and J by 8 bases, with 12 bases left in between. The CDR3 DNA reads as TGTGCCAGCAGCTTACAACAGGGTAGCGAAAAACTGTTTTTT. This encodes CASSLQQGSEKLFF.

The chain has TRBV25-1 and TRBJ2-7, with TRBD2 identical over 9 bases. Germline V gene sequence: CDR1 MGHDK, CDR2 SYGVNS. Unmatched junction bases numbered 16, after V lost 4 bases and J lost 9 bases. The CDR3 length is 16 residues. The CDR3 protein is CASSGIGLAGICRQYF. The DNA for the CDR3 is TGTGCCAGCAGTGGTATCGGGCTAGCGGGAATTTGTCGGCAGTACTTC.

The chain employs TRBV7-9 and TRBJ1-2; TRBD1 matches 9 bases. V was clipped by 1 base and J by 8 bases; unmatched bases: 5. Germline V gives CDR1 SEHNR, CDR2 FQNEAQ (reference sequence). The CDR3 runs 14 residues. This chain's CDR3 is CASSLVQGAKGYTF. The CDR3 coding sequence is TGTGCCAGCAGCTTAGTACAGGGGGCAAAAGGCTACACCTTC.

The chain employs TRBV6-1 and TRBJ2-3; no definite D call. The CDR3 spans 13 residues. V was trimmed by 7 bases and J by 2 bases, leaving 10 bases between them. CDR1 is MNHNS, CDR2 SASEGT, per germline. The CDR3 region has the DNA TGTGCCAGCATTCGGATAGCCACAGATACGCAGTATTTT. Translating it yields CASIRIATDTQYF.

The chain combines TRBV5-1 with TRBJ2-3; TRBD2 matches 8 bases. The CDR3 has 18 residues. V trimming: 4 bases; J trimming: 0 bases; junction bases outside the gene matches: 13. Germline lookup yields CDR1 SGHRS and CDR2 YFSETQ. As DNA, the CDR3 is TGCGCCAGCAGCCTGACCCCCCCCGGGGGGGCTAGCACAGATACGCAGTATTTT. Residues: CASSLTPPGGASTDTQYF.

The chain employs TRBV4-2 and TRBJ1-2, with a tentative D call TRBD1 (6 bases). V was clipped by 3 bases and J by 11 bases, with 22 bases between them. The CDR3 sequence is 15 residues long. CDR1 is LGHNA and CDR2 is YNFKEQ in the germline V gene. The DNA of the CDR3 is TGTGCCAGCAGCCAGGCTACAGGGTTTCCTCTATCGTACACCTTC. Protein product: CASSQATGFPLSYTF.

This sequence joins TRBV6-5 and TRBJ2-3; tentatively, D is TRBD1 (5 bases). The germline V and J ends were trimmed by 9 bases and 0 bases, with 10 bases remaining between them. The CDR3 extends over 13 amino acids. Germline assignment: CDR1 MNHEY and CDR2 SVGAGI. The CDR3: CASRQFSTDTQYF. The CDR3 coding sequence is TGTGCCAGTAGACAGTTCAGCACAGATACGCAGTATTTT.

The rearrangement links TRBV27 to TRBJ1-5; D gene unclear. The CDR3 is made up of 14 amino acids. The germline V and J ends were trimmed by 6 bases and 4 bases, with 13 bases remaining between them. Germline CDR1 is MNHEY and CDR2 is SMNVEV (reference sequence). CDR3 in amino acids: CASRAGWRNQPQHF. In DNA, the CDR3 is TGTGCCAGCAGGGCAGGTTGGAGGAATCAGCCCCAGCATTTT.

The chain has TRBV18 and TRBJ1-2, with D maybe TRBD1 (6 bases). The CDR3 is 14 amino acids. Per germline, CDR1 KGHSH and CDR2 LQKENI. V was cut by 2 bases and J by 4 bases, with 11 bases left in between. The CDR3 here is CASSPRGIGYGYTF. CDR3 sequence (DNA): TGTGCCAGCTCACCAAGGGGGATAGGCTATGGCTACACCTTC.

The chain links TRBV9 to TRBJ2-1; D is uncertain. V was trimmed by 7 bases and J by 0 bases, leaving 11 bases between them. Germline V gives CDR1 SGDLS, CDR2 YYNGEE. CDR3 length: 14 amino acids. CDR3 sequence: CASGTGLSYNEQFF. The DNA for the CDR3 is TGTGCCAGCGGTACTGGGCTCTCCTACAATGAGCAGTTCTTC.

This chain uses TRBV27 with TRBJ2-1; TRBD1 matches at 12 bases. Germline V CDR1 and CDR2: MNHEY, SMNVEV (reference sequence). The CDR3 consists of 16 residues. V was pared by 6 bases and J by 11 bases, with 14 bases of the junction left unmatched. The CDR3, as DNA: TGTGCCAGCAGCATATCCCCGGGACAGGGGGCTCTAAAGCAGTTCTTC. This codes for CASSISPGQGALKQFF.

DNA for the CDR3: TGCGCCAGCAGCTCCCCGGGACAAAGAAATGAAAAACTGTTTTTT. Its translation is CASSSPGQRNEKLFF. The chain employs TRBV5-1 and TRBJ1-4; a weak D match, TRBD1 (6 bases). Germline values: CDR1 SGHRS, CDR2 YFSETQ. Trimming took off 3 bases at V and 5 bases at J, with 14 bases between the two ends. The CDR3 has 15 residues.

The gene calls are TRBV7-9 and TRBJ2-7; D unclear. This CDR3 is 13 amino acids long. V lost 5 bases to trimming and J lost 2 bases, with 10 bases between them. CDR1 is SEHNR and CDR2 is FQNEAQ in the germline V gene (reference sequence). The CDR3 reads CASSLEAAYEQYF. CDR3 coding DNA: TGTGCCAGCAGCCTCGAGGCCGCCTACGAGCAGTACTTC.

About this clone: Mismatch with germline at one junction end may stem from a read error. This chain links TRBV7-9 with TRBJ2-1, with 8 bases lining up with TRBD2. Germline lookup yields CDR1 SEHNR and CDR2 FQNEAQ (reference sequence). The CDR3 sequence is 12 residues long. The CDR3 DNA sequence: TGTTCCAGCAGCTTAGGTAGCGGGATTCGGTTCTTC. Translating gives CSSSLGSGIRFF.

The chain uses TRBV4-3 and TRBJ1-2, with no clear D. Trimming cost V 4 bases and J 0 bases, with 9 bases left between them. In germline, CDR1 is LGHNA, CDR2 YSLEER. The CDR3 has 14 residues. The CDR3 reads CASSPGLANYGYTF. Here the CDR3 DNA reads TGCGCCAGCAGCCCGGGGTTAGCTAACTATGGCTACACCTTC.

The V and J genes are TRBV5-1 and TRBJ2-7, with TRBD1 matching over 7 bases. J lost 3 bases, V lost 5 bases, and 11 bases had no gene match. Germline-derived CDR1 and CDR2 are SGHRS and YFSETQ. The CDR3 loop spans 15 amino acids. The CDR3, as DNA: TGCGCCAGCAGGTATGGGACAGTAGCTTACTACGAGCAGTACTTC. The encoded protein is CASRYGTVAYYEQYF.

The chain combines TRBV19 with TRBJ2-5; TRBD1 aligns across 7 bases. Germline V gene sequence: CDR1 LNHDA, CDR2 SQIVND (reference sequence). V trimming: 3 bases; J trimming: 1 base; junction bases outside the gene matches: 5. The CDR3 has 15 amino acids. CDR3 nucleotides: TGTGCCAGTAGTATGGACCGGGACAGCCAAGAGACCCAGTACTTC. Its protein is CASSMDRDSQETQYF.

Note on this clone: The sample has other DNA sequences that encode this CDR3 too. The rearrangement uses TRBV7-3 and TRBJ1-1; D remains ambiguous. This CDR3 has 13 amino acids. Germline values: CDR1 SGHTA, CDR2 FQGTGA. Deletions cut 5 bases from V and 2 bases from J, with 9 bases between. CDR3 sequence reads: CASSHQENTEAFF. The CDR3 nucleotides read TGTGCCAGCAGCCATCAGGAAAACACTGAAGCTTTCTTT.

This clone came up a few times. The chain combines TRBV5-5 with TRBJ1-1; no reliable D call. Germline CDR1 SGHKS, CDR2 YYEKEE (reference sequence). The CDR3 consists of 16 residues. The V end was cut by 0 bases, the J end by 9 bases, with 21 bases between. The CDR3 reads CASSLERTGLTQKAFF. The CDR3 nucleotides read TGTGCCAGCAGCTTGGAACGGACTGGTTTAACACAGAAAGCTTTCTTT.

This rearrangement joins TRBV19 to TRBJ1-3; D remains unclear. The V end was cut by 5 bases, the J end by 2 bases, with 10 bases between. This CDR3 comprises 14 residues. Germline lookup yields CDR1 LNHDA and CDR2 SQIVND (reference sequence). The CDR3 bases are TGTGCCAGTAGTGCGTCGGGTACTGGAAACACCATATATTTT. This codes for CASSASGTGNTIYF.

The chain has TRBV10-1 and TRBJ2-7; D is perhaps TRBD2 (5 bases). This CDR3 comprises 13 residues. Germline assignment: CDR1 WNHNN and CDR2 SYGVQD (reference sequence). Trimming left V 2 bases short and J 8 bases short, with 13 bases between. DNA for the CDR3: TGCGCCAGCAGTGAGAAGAGAGGGAGAAAGCAGTACTTC. Translated, it gives CASSEKRGRKQYF.

Remarks on this clone: At the DNA level, this CDR3 is encoded by other sequences in the same sample as well. The V gene is TRBV16, the J gene TRBJ1-4; D remains unclear. Per germline, CDR1 KGHSY and CDR2 FQNENV. The V end lost 7 bases, the J end lost 11 bases, and 14 bases lay between the germline ends. The CDR3 sequence is 12 residues long. The DNA for the CDR3 is TGTGCCAGCACCCCCGGAGGGCGGAAACTGTTTTTT. It encodes CASTPGGRKLFF.